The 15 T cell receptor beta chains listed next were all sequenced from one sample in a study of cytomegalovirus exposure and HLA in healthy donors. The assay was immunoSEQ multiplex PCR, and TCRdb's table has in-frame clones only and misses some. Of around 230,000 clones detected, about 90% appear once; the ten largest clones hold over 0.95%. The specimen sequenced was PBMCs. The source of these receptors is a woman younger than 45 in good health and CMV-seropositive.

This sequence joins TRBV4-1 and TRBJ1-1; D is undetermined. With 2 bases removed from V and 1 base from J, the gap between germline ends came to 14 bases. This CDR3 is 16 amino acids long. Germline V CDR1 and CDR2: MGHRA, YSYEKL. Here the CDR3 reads CASSQYPGERNTEAFF. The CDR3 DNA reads TGCGCCAGCAGCCAATACCCCGGTGAGCGGAACACTGAAGCTTTCTTT.

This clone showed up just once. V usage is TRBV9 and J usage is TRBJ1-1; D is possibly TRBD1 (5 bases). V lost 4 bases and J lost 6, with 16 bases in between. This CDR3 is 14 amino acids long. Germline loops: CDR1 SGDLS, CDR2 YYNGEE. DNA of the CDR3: TGTGCCAGCAGCCCCTCCGGTGGGGGGTCTGAAGCTTTCTTT. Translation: CASSPSGGGSEAFF.

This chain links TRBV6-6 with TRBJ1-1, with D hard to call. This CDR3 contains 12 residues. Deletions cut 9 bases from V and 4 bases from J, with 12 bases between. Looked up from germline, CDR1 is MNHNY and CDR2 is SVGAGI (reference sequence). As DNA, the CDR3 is TGTGCCAGTCAGGTGTTGAGCACTGAAGCTTTCTTT. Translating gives CASQVLSTEAFF.

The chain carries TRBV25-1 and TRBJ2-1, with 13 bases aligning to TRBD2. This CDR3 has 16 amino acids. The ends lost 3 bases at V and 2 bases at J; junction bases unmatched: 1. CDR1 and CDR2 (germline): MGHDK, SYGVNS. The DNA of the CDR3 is TGTGCCAGCAGTGACGGGACTAGCGGGACCTACAATGAGCAGTTCTTC. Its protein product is CASSDGTSGTYNEQFF.

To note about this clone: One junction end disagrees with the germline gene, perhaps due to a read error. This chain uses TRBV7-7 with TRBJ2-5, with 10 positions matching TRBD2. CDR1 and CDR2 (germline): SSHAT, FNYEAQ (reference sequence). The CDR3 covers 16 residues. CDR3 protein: CASSLGLAPGEETQYF. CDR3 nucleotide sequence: TGTGCTAGCAGCTTGGGACTAGCGCCCGGGGAGGAGACCCAGTACTTC.

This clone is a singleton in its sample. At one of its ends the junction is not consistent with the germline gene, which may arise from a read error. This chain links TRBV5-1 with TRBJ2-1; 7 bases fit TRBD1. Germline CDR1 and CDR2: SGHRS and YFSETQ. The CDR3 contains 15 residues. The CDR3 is CASTPNQGEYNEQFF. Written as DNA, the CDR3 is TGTGCCAGCACCCCGAACCAGGGGGAATACAATGAGCAGTTCTTC.

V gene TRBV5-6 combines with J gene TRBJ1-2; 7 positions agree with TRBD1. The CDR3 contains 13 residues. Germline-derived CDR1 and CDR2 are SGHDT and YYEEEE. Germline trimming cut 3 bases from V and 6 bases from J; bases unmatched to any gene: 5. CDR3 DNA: TGTGCCAGCAGCTACCGACAGGGCGATGGCTACACCTTC. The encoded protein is CASSYRQGDGYTF. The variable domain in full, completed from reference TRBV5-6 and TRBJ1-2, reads DAGVTQSPTHLIKTRGQQVTLRCSPKSGHDTVSWYQQALGQGPQFIFQYYEEEERQRGNFPDRFSGHQFPNYSSELNVNALLLGDSALYLCASSYRQGDGYTFGSGTRLTVV.

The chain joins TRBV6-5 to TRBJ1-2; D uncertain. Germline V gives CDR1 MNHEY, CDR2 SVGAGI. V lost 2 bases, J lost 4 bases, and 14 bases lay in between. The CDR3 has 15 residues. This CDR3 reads CASSYTFRGLYGYTF. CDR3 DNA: TGTGCCAGCAGTTACACCTTCCGAGGGCTCTATGGCTACACCTTC.

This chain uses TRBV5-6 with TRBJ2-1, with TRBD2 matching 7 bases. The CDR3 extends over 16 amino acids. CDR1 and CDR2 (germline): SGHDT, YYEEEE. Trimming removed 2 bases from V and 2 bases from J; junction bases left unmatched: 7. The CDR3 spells CASSFTPGLPYNEQFF. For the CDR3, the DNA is TGTGCCAGCAGCTTCACCCCGGGACTACCCTACAATGAGCAGTTCTTC. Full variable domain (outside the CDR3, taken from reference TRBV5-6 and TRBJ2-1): DAGVTQSPTHLIKTRGQQVTLRCSPKSGHDTVSWYQQALGQGPQFIFQYYEEEERQRGNFPDRFSGHQFPNYSSELNVNALLLGDSALYLCASSFTPGLPYNEQFFGPGTRLTVL.

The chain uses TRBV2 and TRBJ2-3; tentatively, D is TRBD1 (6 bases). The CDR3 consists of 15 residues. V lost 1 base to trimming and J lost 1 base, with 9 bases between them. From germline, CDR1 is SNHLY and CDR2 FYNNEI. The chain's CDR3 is CASSEVGHRTDTQYF. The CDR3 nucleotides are TGTGCCAGCAGTGAAGTGGGACACCGCACAGATACGCAGTATTTT.

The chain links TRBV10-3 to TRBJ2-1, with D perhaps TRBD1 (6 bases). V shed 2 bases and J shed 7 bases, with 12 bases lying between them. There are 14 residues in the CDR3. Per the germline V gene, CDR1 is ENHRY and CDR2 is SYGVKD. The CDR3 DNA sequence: TGTGCCATCAGTGAGACCTTACAGGGAAATGAGCAGTTCTTC. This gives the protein CAISETLQGNEQFF.

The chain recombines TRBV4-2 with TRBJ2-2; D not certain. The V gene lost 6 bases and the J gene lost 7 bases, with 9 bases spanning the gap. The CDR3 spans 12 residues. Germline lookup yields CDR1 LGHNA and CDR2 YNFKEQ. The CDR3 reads CASRRAGGELFF. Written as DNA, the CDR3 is TGTGCCAGCAGGAGAGCCGGCGGGGAGCTGTTTTTT.

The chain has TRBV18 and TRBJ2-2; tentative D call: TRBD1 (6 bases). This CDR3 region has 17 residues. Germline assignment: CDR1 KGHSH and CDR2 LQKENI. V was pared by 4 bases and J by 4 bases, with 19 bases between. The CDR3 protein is CASSQNMGTGFTGELFF. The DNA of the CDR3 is TGTGCCAGCTCACAAAACATGGGCACAGGGTTCACCGGGGAGCTGTTTTTT.

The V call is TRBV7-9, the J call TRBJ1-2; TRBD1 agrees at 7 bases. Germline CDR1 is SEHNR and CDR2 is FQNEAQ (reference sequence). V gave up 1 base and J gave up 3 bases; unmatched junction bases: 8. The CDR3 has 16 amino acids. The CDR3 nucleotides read TGTGCCAGCAGCTTAGGGGACAGCTTACCCGACTATGGCTACACCTTC. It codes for CASSLGDSLPDYGYTF.

CDR3 loop: CASSRDSSSYEQYF. CDR3 sequence (DNA): TGTGCCAGCAGCCGTGATTCTAGCTCCTACGAGCAGTACTTC. This rearrangement joins TRBV5-5 to TRBJ2-7; D is uncertain. The CDR3 contains 14 residues. Germline assignment: CDR1 SGHKS and CDR2 YYEKEE (reference sequence). With 4 bases removed from V and 0 bases from J, the gap between germline ends came to 11 bases.